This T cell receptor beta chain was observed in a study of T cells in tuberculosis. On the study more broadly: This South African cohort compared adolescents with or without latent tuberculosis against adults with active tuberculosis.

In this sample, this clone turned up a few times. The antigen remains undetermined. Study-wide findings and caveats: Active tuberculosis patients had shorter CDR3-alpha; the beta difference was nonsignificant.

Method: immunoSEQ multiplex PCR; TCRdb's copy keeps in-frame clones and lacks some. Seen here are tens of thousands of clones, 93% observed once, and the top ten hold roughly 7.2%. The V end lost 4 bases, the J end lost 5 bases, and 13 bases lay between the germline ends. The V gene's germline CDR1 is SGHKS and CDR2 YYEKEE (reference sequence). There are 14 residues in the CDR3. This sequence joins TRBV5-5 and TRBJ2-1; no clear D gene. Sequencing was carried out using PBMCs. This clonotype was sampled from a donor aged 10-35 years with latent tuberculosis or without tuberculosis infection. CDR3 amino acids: CASSPLDINNEQFF. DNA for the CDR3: TGTGCCAGCAGCCCTCTTGACATCAACAATGAGCAGTTCTTC.